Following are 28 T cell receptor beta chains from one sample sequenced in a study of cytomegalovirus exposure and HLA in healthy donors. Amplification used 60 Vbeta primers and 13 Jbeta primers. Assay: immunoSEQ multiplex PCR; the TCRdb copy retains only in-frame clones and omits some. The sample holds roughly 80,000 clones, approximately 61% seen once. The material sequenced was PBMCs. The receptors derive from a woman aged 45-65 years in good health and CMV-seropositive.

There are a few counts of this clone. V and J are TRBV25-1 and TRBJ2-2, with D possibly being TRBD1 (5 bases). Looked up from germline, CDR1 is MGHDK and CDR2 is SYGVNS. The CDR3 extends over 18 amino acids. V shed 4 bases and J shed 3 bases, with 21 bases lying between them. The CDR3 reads CASSVIGATLKDTGELFF. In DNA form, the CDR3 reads TGTGCCAGCAGTGTAATAGGGGCGACCTTGAAGGACACCGGGGAGCTGTTTTTT.

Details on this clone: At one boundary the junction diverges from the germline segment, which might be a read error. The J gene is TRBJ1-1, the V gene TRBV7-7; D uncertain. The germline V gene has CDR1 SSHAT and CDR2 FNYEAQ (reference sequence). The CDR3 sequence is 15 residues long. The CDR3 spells CASSPVWPGNTEAFF. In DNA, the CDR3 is TGTGCTAGCAGCCCGGTTTGGCCAGGGAACACTGAAGCTTTCTTT.

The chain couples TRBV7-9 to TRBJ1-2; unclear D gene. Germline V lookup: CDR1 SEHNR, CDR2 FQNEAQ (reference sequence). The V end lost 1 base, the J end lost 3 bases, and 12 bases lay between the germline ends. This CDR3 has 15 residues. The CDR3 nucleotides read TGTGCCAGCAGCTTAGACGGGGTCCGTCACTATGGCTACACCTTC. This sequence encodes CASSLDGVRHYGYTF.

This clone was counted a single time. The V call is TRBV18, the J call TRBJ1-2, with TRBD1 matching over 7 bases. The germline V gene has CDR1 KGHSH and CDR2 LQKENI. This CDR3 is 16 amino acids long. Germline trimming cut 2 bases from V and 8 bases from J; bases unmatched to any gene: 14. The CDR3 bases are TGTGCCAGCTCACCAGAGGGGGCAGGGATGGGAGTCGGCTACACCTTC. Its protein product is CASSPEGAGMGVGYTF.

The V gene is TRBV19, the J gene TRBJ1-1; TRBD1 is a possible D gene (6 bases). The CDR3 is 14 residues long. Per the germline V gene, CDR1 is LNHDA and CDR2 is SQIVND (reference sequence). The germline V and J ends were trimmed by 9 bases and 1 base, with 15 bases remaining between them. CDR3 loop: CASSLRGTNTEAFF. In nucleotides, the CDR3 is TGTGCCAGCAGTCTCAGGGGCACGAACACTGAAGCTTTCTTT.

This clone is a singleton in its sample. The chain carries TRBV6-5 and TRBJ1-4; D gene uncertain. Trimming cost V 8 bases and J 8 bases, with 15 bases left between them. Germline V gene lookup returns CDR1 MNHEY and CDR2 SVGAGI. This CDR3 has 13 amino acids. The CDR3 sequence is CASRAVVREKLFF. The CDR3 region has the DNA TGTGCCAGCCGAGCAGTGGTGAGGGAAAAACTGTTTTTT.

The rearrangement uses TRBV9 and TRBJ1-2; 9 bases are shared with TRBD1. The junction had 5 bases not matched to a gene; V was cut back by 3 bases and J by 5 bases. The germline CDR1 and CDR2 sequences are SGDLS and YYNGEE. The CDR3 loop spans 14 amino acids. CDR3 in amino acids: CASSETGGRYGYTF. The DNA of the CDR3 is TGTGCCAGCAGCGAGACAGGGGGAAGGTATGGCTACACCTTC. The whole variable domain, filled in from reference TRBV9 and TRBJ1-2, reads DSGVTQTPKHLITATGQRVTLRCSPRSGDLSVYWYQQSLDQGLQFLIQYYNGEERAKGNILERFSAQQFPDLHSELNLSSLELGDSALYFCASSETGGRYGYTFGSGTRLTVV.

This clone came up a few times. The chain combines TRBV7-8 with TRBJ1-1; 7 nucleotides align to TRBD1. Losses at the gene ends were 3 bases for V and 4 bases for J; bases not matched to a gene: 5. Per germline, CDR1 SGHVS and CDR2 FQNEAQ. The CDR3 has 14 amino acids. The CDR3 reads CASSFDRVGTEAFF. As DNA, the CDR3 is TGTGCCAGCAGCTTCGACAGGGTAGGCACTGAAGCTTTCTTT. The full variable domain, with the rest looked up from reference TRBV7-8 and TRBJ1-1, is GAGVSQSPRYKVAKRGQDVALRCDPISGHVSLFWYQQALGQGPEFLTYFQNEAQLDKSGLPSDRFFAERPEGSVSTLKIQRTQQEDSAVYLCASSFDRVGTEAFFGQGTRLTVV.

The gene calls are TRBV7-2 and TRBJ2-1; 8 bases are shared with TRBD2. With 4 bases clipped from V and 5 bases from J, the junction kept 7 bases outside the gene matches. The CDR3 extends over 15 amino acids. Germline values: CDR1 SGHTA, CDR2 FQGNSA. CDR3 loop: CASSSSGGLNNEQFF. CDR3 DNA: TGTGCCAGCAGCTCCAGCGGGGGCCTGAACAATGAGCAGTTCTTC.

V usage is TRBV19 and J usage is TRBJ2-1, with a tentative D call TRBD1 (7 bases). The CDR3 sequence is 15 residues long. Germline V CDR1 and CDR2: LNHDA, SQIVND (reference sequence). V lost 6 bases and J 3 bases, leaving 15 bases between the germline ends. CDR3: CASRRGTENYNEQFF. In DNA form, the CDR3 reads TGTGCCAGTAGGCGCGGGACAGAAAACTACAATGAGCAGTTCTTC.

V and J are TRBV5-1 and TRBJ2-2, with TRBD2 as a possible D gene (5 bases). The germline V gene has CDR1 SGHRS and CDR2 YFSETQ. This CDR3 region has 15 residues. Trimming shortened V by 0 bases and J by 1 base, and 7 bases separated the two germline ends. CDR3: CASSLEGRNTGELFF. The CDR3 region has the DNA TGCGCCAGCAGCTTGGAAGGGAGGAACACCGGGGAGCTGTTTTTT.

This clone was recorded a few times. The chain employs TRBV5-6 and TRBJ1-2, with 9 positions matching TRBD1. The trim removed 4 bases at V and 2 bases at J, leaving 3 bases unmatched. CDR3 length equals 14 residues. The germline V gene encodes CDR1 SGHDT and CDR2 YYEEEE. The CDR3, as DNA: TGTGCCAGCAGCCCCGGACAGGGGAACTATGGCTACACCTTC. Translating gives CASSPGQGNYGYTF.

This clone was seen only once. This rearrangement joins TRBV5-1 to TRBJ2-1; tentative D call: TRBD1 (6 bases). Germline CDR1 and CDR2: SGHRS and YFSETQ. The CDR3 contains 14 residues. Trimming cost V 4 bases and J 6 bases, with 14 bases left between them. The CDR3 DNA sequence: TGCGCCAGCAGCAGGGGGACACGTCTCAATGAGCAGTTCTTC. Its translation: CASSRGTRLNEQFF.

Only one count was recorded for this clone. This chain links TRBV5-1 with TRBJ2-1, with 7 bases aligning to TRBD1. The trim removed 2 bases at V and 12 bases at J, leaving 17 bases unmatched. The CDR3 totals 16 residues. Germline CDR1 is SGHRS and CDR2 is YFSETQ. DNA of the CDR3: TGCGCCAGCAGCTTCGAGCTGACAGGGTCCGTGGAAGGGCAGTTCTTC. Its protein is CASSFELTGSVEGQFF.

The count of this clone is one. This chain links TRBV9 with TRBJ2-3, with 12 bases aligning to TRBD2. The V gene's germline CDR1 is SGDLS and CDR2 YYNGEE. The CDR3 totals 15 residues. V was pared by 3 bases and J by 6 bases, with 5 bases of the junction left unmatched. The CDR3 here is CASSGRLAGEDTQYF. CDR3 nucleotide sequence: TGTGCCAGCAGCGGCCGACTAGCGGGGGAGGATACGCAGTATTTT.

The DNA for the CDR3 is TGTGCCAGCAGCCAAGTAGTAGCGGGGGGGCCCGGTAATGAGCAGTTCTTC. It codes for CASSQVVAGGPGNEQFF. The chain carries TRBV4-2 and TRBJ2-1; 11 bases agree with TRBD2. Germline CDR1 and CDR2: LGHNA and YNFKEQ. With 1 base clipped from V and 7 bases from J, the junction kept 9 bases outside the gene matches. CDR3 length: 17 residues.

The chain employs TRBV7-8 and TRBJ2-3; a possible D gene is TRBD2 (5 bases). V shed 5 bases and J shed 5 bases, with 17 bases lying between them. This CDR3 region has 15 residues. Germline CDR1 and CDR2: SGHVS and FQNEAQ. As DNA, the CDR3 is TGTGCCAGCAGCCCACGACTTTTGCGGGTAGATACGCAGTATTTT. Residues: CASSPRLLRVDTQYF.

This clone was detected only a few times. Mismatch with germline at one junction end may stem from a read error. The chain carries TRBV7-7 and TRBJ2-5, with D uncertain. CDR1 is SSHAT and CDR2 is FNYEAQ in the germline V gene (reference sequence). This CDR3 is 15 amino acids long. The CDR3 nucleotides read TGTGCTAGCAGCTTACGGCCGGGTAGCCAAGAGACCCAGTACTTC. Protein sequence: CASSLRPGSQETQYF.

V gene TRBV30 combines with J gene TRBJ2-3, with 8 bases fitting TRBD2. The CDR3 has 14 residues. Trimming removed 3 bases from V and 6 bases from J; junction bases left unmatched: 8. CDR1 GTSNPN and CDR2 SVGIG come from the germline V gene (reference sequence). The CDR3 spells CAWSGGVRTDTQYF. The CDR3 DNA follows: TGTGCCTGGAGCGGGGGGGTTAGAACGGATACGCAGTATTTT. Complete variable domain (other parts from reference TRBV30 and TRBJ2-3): SQTIHQWPATLVQPVGSPLSLECTVEGTSNPNLYWYRQAAGRGLQLLFYSVGIGQISSEVPQNLSASRPQDRQFILSSKKLLLSDSGFYLCAWSGGVRTDTQYFGPGTRLTVL.

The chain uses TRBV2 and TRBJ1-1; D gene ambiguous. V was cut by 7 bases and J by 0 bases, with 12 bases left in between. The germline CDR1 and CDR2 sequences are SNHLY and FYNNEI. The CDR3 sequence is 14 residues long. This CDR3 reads CASNLGDLNTEAFF. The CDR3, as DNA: TGTGCCAGCAATCTCGGGGATTTGAACACTGAAGCTTTCTTT. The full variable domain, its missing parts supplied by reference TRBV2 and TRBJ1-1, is EPEVTQTPSHQVTQMGQEVILRCVPISNHLYFYWYRQILGQKVEFLVSFYNNEISEKSEIFDDQFSVERPDGSNFTLKIRSTKLEDSAMYFCASNLGDLNTEAFFGQGTRLTVV.

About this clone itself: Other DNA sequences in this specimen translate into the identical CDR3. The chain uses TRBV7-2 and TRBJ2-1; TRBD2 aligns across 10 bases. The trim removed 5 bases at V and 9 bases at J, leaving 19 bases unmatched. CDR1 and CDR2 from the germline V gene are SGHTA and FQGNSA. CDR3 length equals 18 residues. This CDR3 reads CASSVAIIGASGGGEQFF. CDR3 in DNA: TGTGCCAGCAGCGTTGCCATCATTGGGGCTAGCGGGGGAGGTGAGCAGTTCTTC.

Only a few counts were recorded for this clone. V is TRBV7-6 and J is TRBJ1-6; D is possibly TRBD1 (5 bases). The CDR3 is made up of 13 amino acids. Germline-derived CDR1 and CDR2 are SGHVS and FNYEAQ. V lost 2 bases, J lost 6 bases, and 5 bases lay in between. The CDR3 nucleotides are TGTGCCAGCAGCTTACAGGGTAATTCACCCCTCCACTTT. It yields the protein CASSLQGNSPLHF.

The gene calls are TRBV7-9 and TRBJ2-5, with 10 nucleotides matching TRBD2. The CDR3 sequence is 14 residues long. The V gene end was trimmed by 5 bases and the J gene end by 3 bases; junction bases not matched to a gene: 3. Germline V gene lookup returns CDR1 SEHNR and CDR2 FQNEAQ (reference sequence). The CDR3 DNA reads TGTGCCAGCAGCCGGCTAGCGGGGGAAGAGACCCAGTACTTC. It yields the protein CASSRLAGEETQYF.

DNA of the CDR3: TGTGCCAGCATGCGGGCTGGCGGCTATGGCTACACCTTC. This codes for CASMRAGGYGYTF. This chain joins TRBV6-5 and TRBJ1-2, with unresolved D. The CDR3 runs 13 residues. With 7 bases removed from V and 4 bases from J, the gap between germline ends came to 13 bases. CDR1 and CDR2 (germline): MNHEY, SVGAGI.

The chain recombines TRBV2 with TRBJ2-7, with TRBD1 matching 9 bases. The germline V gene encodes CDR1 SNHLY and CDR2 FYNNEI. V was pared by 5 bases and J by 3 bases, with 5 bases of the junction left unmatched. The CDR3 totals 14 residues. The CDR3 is CASSSPGQGYEQYF. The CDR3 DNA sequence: TGTGCCAGCAGTTCTCCGGGACAGGGCTACGAGCAGTACTTC.

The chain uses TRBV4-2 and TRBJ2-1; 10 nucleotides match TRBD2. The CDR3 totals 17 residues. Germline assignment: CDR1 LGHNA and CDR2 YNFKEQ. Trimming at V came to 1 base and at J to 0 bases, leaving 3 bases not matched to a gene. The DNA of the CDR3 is TGTGCCAGCAGCCAAGGTAGCGGGGGGAGCTCCTACAATGAGCAGTTCTTC. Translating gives CASSQGSGGSSYNEQFF.

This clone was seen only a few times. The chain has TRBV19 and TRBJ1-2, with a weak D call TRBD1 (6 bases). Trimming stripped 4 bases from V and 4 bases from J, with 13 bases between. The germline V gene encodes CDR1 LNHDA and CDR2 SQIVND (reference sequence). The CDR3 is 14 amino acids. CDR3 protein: CASSTRTAAYGYTF. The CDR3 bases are TGTGCCAGTAGTACCCGGACAGCAGCCTATGGCTACACCTTC.

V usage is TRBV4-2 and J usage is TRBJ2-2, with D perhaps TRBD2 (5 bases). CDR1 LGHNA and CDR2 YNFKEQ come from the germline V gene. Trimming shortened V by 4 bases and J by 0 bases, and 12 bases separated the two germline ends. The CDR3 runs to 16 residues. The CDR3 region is CASSREEVANTGELFF. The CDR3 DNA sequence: TGTGCCAGCAGCCGAGAGGAGGTGGCGAACACCGGGGAGCTGTTTTTT.